These T cell receptor beta chains were read from a single sample in a study of blood T cells in healthy people across ages. TCRdb reanalysed the 5' RACE reads using MiXCR and keeps one entry per CDR3 protein. This repertoire shows roughly 1,700,000 distinct CDR3 sequences, 28% found once; its top ten account for roughly 8%. Sequenced sample: blood. These TCRs come from a woman in her thirties in good health. Both conserved end residues are part of each CDR3. The D gene is left open where the match is weak. Clone size is shown for a subset of rows, as once, few, many or a class of expanded clone.

d_call clone_size j_call v_call cdr3_aa cdr3_nt
TRBD1 - TRBJ1-1 TRBV20-1 CSVRGRGAEAFF TGCAGTGTCAGGGGGAGAGGTGCTGAAGCTTTCTTT
- - TRBJ2-7 TRBV7-9 CASSLGGEGTSYEQYF TGTGCCAGCAGCTTAGGGGGCGAGGGGACCTCCTACGAGCAGTACTTC
TRBD1 - TRBJ2-1 TRBV11-1 CASSHSGTGNNEQFF TGTGCCAGCAGCCATTCCGGGACAGGAAACAATGAGCAGTTCTTC
- few TRBJ2-3 TRBV20-1 CSAPWGSTDTQYF TGCAGTGCCCCTTGGGGGAGCACAGATACGCAGTATTTT
- once TRBJ1-5 TRBV5-1 CASSLVPQGQPQHF TGCGCCAGCAGCTTGGTACCGCAGGGTCAGCCCCAGCATTTT
TRBD2 few TRBJ2-1 TRBV5-1 CASSVGLAGDNEQFF TGCGCCAGCAGCGTGGGACTAGCGGGCGACAATGAGCAGTTCTTC
TRBD2 - TRBJ2-1 TRBV5-1 CASSRRTGTRVNEPSEQFF TGCGCCAGCAGCCGCCGAACCGGGACTAGGGTGAATGAGCCTTCTGAGCAGTTCTTC
- - TRBJ1-6 TRBV7-6 CASSLQGISSPLHF TGTGCCAGCAGCTTACAGGGAATCAGTTCACCCCTCCACTTT
- few TRBJ2-7 TRBV5-1 CASSLETTFPSEQYF TGCGCCAGCAGCTTGGAAACCACTTTCCCGAGCGAGCAGTACTTC
- - TRBJ2-3 TRBV9 CASSVQGSTSDTQYF TGTGCCAGCAGCGTCCAGGGAAGTACATCAGATACGCAGTATTTT
- - TRBJ2-7 TRBV7-2 CASSLFPNEQYF TGTGCCAGCAGCTTATTTCCGAACGAGCAGTACTTC
TRBD1 few TRBJ2-7 TRBV20-1 CSVYRDSVFREQYF TGCAGTGTTTACCGGGACAGTGTTTTCCGGGAGCAGTACTTC
TRBD1 many TRBJ1-5 TRBV10-3 CAISESGAGGSGNQPQHF TGTGCCATCAGTGAGTCGGGGGCAGGGGGCAGTGGCAATCAGCCCCAGCATTTT
TRBD2 - TRBJ2-5 TRBV7-3 CASSTGGLAETQYF TGTGCCAGCAGCACGGGAGGATTGGCGGAGACCCAGTACTTC
- many TRBJ2-5 TRBV24-1 CATSDLGETQYF TGTGCCACCAGTGATTTAGGGGAGACCCAGTACTTC
- few TRBJ2-1 TRBV20-1 CSARRRGASYNEQFF TGCAGTGCTAGACGACGAGGGGCCTCCTACAATGAGCAGTTCTTC
- few TRBJ1-1 TRBV15 CATSRDIGRLNTEAFF TGTGCCACCAGCAGAGATATCGGCAGATTGAACACTGAAGCTTTCTTT
- few TRBJ1-5 TRBV20-1 CSARDSQGGQPQHF TGCAGTGCTAGAGATTCCCAGGGTGGGCAGCCCCAGCATTTT
- once TRBJ2-7 TRBV20-1 CSAGAGLGVSGPEQYF TGCAGTGCTGGGGCAGGGTTGGGGGTATCGGGTCCCGAGCAGTACTTC
- many TRBJ2-4 TRBV10-3 CAINPPAAKNIQYF TGTGCCATCAACCCCCCCGCTGCCAAAAACATTCAGTACTTC
- few TRBJ2-7 TRBV27 CASTTQGLPYEQYF TGTGCCAGCACCACTCAGGGGCTACCCTACGAGCAGTACTTC
- few TRBJ2-2 TRBV4-1 CASSQPQGTGELFF TGCGCCAGCAGCCAACCACAGGGAACCGGGGAGCTGTTTTTT
TRBD2 few TRBJ2-3 TRBV5-1 CASSMTSGGDTQYF TGCGCCAGCAGCATGACTAGCGGGGGAGATACGCAGTATTTT
- - TRBJ2-7 TRBV15 CATSRDRPYEQYF TGTGCCACCAGCAGGGACAGACCCTACGAGCAGTACTTC
- - TRBJ2-1 TRBV20-1 CSARDFGIGGYEQFF TGCAGTGCTAGAGATTTTGGTATCGGGGGCTATGAGCAGTTCTTC
- - TRBJ2-1 TRBV9 CASSVGGDSYNEQFF TGTGCCAGCAGCGTAGGCGGGGACTCCTACAATGAGCAGTTCTTC
TRBD1 many TRBJ1-2 TRBV6-5 CASSRDRENYGYTF TGTGCCAGCAGTAGGGACAGGGAAAACTATGGCTACACCTTC
TRBD1 - TRBJ1-5 TRBV28 CASTRDSGQPQHF TGTGCCAGCACAAGGGACAGCGGGCAGCCCCAGCATTTT
- - TRBJ1-4 TRBV5-5 CAGSLETGFATNEKLFF TGTGCCGGCAGCTTGGAGACAGGATTTGCAACTAATGAAAAACTGTTTTTT
- - TRBJ2-7 TRBV20-1 CSAREVTYASYEQYF TGCAGTGCTAGAGAGGTGACGTATGCCTCCTACGAGCAGTACTTC
- many TRBJ2-1 TRBV11-1 CASCWRVGGGEQFF TGTGCCAGCTGCTGGCGGGTAGGGGGTGGTGAGCAGTTCTTC
TRBD2 few TRBJ2-7 TRBV20-1 CSARGLAGARSSYEQYF TGCAGTGCTAGGGGACTAGCGGGAGCTCGGAGCTCCTACGAGCAGTACTTC
TRBD2 few TRBJ2-1 TRBV9 CASSVESRGGFDEQFF TGTGCCAGCAGCGTAGAATCGCGGGGGGGGTTCGATGAGCAGTTCTTC
TRBD2 many TRBJ2-1 TRBV29-1 CCRGSSYNEQFF TGCTGCCGCGGGAGCTCCTACAATGAGCAGTTCTTC
- few TRBJ2-3 TRBV20-1 CSARVITDTQYF TGCAGTGCTAGGGTAATCACAGATACGCAGTATTTT
- many TRBJ1-4 TRBV4-3 CASSQDYRVEKLFF TGCGCCAGCAGCCAAGATTATAGGGTAGAAAAACTGTTTTTT
- many TRBJ2-7 TRBV19 CASSSSQRWEQYF TGTGCCAGTAGCTCCTCACAGAGGTGGGAGCAGTACTTC
- - TRBJ2-3 TRBV7-9 CASSSAGPTQHTDTQYF TGTGCCAGCAGCTCCGCCGGACCCACACAACACACAGATACGCAGTATTTT
- few TRBJ2-3 TRBV5-1 CASGVGASTDTQYF TGCGCCAGCGGGGTTGGAGCATCCACAGATACGCAGTATTTT